The T cell receptor beta chain under discussion was sequenced for a study of T cell responses to AZD1222 COVID-19 vaccine. General study results and limits: Baseline antibody screening turned up just six or seven seropositive AZD1222 recipients. Most donors were white British and more were female, and clonal diversity was possibly underestimated.

As to this clone: The antigen is not known.

The repertoire was sequenced with immunoSEQ multiplex PCR; TCRdb's copy has only in-frame clones and lacks some. Among over 95,000 clones, approximately 84% were seen once, and the ten largest hold 13% to 15%. The sequence was obtained from an adult who received the AZD1222 COVID-19 vaccine. The material was peripheral blood, obtained 28 days after the second AZD1222 dose.

The CDR3 DNA is TGTGCCAGCAGTTTGGCGGGGGGGCGTTGGGAGCAGTACTTC. Translated: CASSLAGGRWEQYF. This chain uses TRBV6-2 or TRBV6-3 with TRBJ2-7; 9 bases map to TRBD2. The CDR3 extends over 14 amino acids. Per germline, CDR1 MNHEY and CDR2 SVGEGT. Trimming cost V 4 bases and J 7 bases; bases outside gene matches: 8.